What follows describes a single T cell receptor (beta chain). V dropped 6 bases and J dropped 8; count of bases not matched to a gene: 7. The CDR3 sequence is 14 residues long. Germline V lookup: CDR1 MNHEY, CDR2 SMNVEV (reference sequence). TCRdb's copy holds only in-frame clones and misses some; the assay was immunoSEQ multiplex PCR. The table shows more than 100,000 clones, with approximately 89% occurring only once. These data are taken from a study of blood T cell repertoires in COVID-19. This TCR was sampled from a woman aged 55-69 years with acute or convalescent COVID-19. Sequencing was carried out using peripheral blood. The genes are TRBV27 and TRBJ1-2; 12 nucleotides match TRBD1. DNA for the CDR3: TGTGCCAGCAGCCGGGACAGGGGGCTGAAAGGCTACACCTTC. Translation gives CASSRDRGLKGYTF.